The T cell receptor (beta chain) described here comes from a study of identical twins. Worth noting for this clonotype: The target antigen is unknown.

This CDR3 has 14 amino acids. CDR1 is LNHNV and CDR2 is YYDKDF in the germline V gene (reference sequence). Between the trimmed V and J ends, which lost 8 bases and 1 base, there was a span of 12 bases. The study's findings and limits: A partial confounding effect on zero-insertion analyses could come from invariant MAIT and iNKT cells.

Template switching (which added a universal primer site) was used, and cDNA carried unique molecular identifiers. TCRdb reprocessed the 5' RACE reads via MiXCR and lists one record per CDR3 protein. This sample carries 450,000 or so distinct CDR3 sequences, 20% to 30% of them seen once, and the ten largest clones take 2.9%. Separately, the same data were catalogued under a study of T cells expressing NK-cell markers. In that study: Most of the eight sequenced donors tested HCMV-seropositive; one tested seronegative. The share of CD8+ T cells held by dominant NKG2C+ clonotypes was 1.0-7.0% in over 5 donors.

The TCR sequence derives from a woman under 30 in good health. Sequences were obtained from CD4+ T cells sorted from blood. The rearrangement links TRBV15 to TRBJ2-1; tentatively, D is TRBD2 (6 bases). The CDR3 is CATRQRGSYNEQFF. The CDR3 DNA reads as TGTGCCACCCGGCAACGGGGGTCCTACAATGAGCAGTTCTTC. Full variable domain (remainder filled in from reference TRBV15 and TRBJ2-1): DAMVIQNPRYQVTQFGKPVTLSCSQTLNHNVMYWYQQKSSQAPKLLFHYYDKDFNNEADTPDNFQSRRPNTSFCFLDIRSPGLGDTAMYLCATRQRGSYNEQFFGPGTRLTVL.